These 17 T cell receptor beta chains share one sample of origin, sequenced in a study of shared clonotypes between healthy human individuals. Method: immunoSEQ multiplex PCR; TCRdb's copy keeps in-frame clones and lacks some. The sample yields hundreds of thousands of clones, 95% to 98% seen once. The sequenced sample was naive CD4+ T cells sorted from blood. The sample's subset: CD45RA+ positively selected. Every receptor here comes from a woman aged 25 to 45 in good health.

In DNA form, the CDR3 reads TGTGCCAGCAGTTTCCTAGCCAAAAACATTCAGTACTTC. This codes for CASSFLAKNIQYF. The gene calls are TRBV28 and TRBJ2-4; D is undetermined. Trimming left V 3 bases short and J 0 bases short, with 3 bases between. Germline CDR1 reads MDHEN; CDR2 reads SYDVKM. CDR3 length equals 13 residues.

The CDR3 reads CASSILAGGDEQYF. CDR3 coding DNA: TGCGCCAGCAGCATCCTGGCGGGAGGGGACGAGCAGTACTTC. The chain recombines TRBV5-1 with TRBJ2-5; 9 positions agree with TRBD2. The J call may be faulty, since TRBJ2-7 better matches the DNA end. Looked up from germline, CDR1 is SGHRS and CDR2 is YFSETQ. The CDR3 is 14 amino acids.

The rearrangement joins TRBV5-1 to TRBJ2-1; 8 nucleotides agree with TRBD2. Germline V gene data show CDR1 as SGHRS and CDR2 as YFSETQ. The CDR3 is 16 residues long. V lost 0 bases to trimming and J lost 7 bases; unmatched junction nucleotides: 9. CDR3 sequence: CASSLGPAGVDNEQFF. CDR3 in DNA: TGCGCCAGCAGCTTGGGTCCAGCGGGAGTTGATAATGAGCAGTTCTTC.

CDR3 nucleotides: TGCGCCAGCAGCCAGGGGACTAGCGGAAGAGATGAGCAGTTCTTC. It yields the protein CASSQGTSGRDEQFF. V and J are TRBV5-1 and TRBJ2-1, with 11 positions matching TRBD2. The germline CDR1 and CDR2 sequences are SGHRS and YFSETQ. The V segment lost 4 bases and the J segment 8 bases; nucleotides outside the gene matches: 8. This CDR3 contains 15 residues.

The chain links TRBV4-1 to TRBJ1-2, with D perhaps matching TRBD1 (5 bases). Per the germline V gene, CDR1 is MGHRA and CDR2 is YSYEKL. Trimming took off 4 bases at V and 5 bases at J, with 8 bases between the two ends. This CDR3 has 12 amino acids. Here the CDR3 reads CASSPRGYGYTF. The CDR3 DNA is TGCGCCAGCAGCCCCCGGGGGTATGGCTACACCTTC.

The V call is TRBV2, the J call TRBJ2-5; D not resolved. Germline V gene sequence: CDR1 SNHLY, CDR2 FYNNEI. V lost 7 bases, J lost 3 bases, and 6 bases lay in between. The CDR3 covers 11 residues. This chain's CDR3 is CASTREETQYF. The CDR3 DNA follows: TGTGCCAGCACAAGAGAAGAGACCCAGTACTTC.

The chain links TRBV27 to TRBJ1-1; TRBD1 aligns across 8 bases. The CDR3 covers 14 residues. Looked up from germline, CDR1 is MNHEY and CDR2 is SMNVEV (reference sequence). The junction had 5 bases not matched to a gene; V was cut back by 6 bases and J by 2 bases. The CDR3 spells CASRKTGVNTEAFF. The CDR3 region has the DNA TGTGCCAGCAGAAAGACAGGGGTTAACACTGAAGCTTTCTTT.

The chain links TRBV30 to TRBJ2-7; 10 positions match TRBD2. Germline trimming cut 3 bases from V and 7 bases from J; bases unmatched to any gene: 21. CDR3 length equals 18 residues. Germline CDR1 reads GTSNPN; CDR2 reads SVGIG (reference sequence). This CDR3 is CAWSLKSTGLAARMEQYF. The CDR3, as DNA: TGTGCCTGGAGCCTCAAGTCCACCGGACTAGCGGCTAGGATGGAGCAGTACTTC.

V is TRBV6-1 and J is TRBJ1-4; maybe TRBD1 (6 bases). The V end lost 0 bases, the J end lost 1 base, and 15 bases lay between the germline ends. Germline CDR1 MNHNS, CDR2 SASEGT. The CDR3 is made up of 18 amino acids. The CDR3 nucleotides read TGTGCCAGCAGTGAAGCTTTTTTGGGGGGCGTAACTAATGAAAAACTGTTTTTT. Its protein product is CASSEAFLGGVTNEKLFF.

This CDR3 is CASSLWDRANTEAFF. The CDR3 region has the DNA TGTGCCAGCAGTTTATGGGACAGGGCGAACACTGAAGCTTTCTTT. V and J are TRBV28 and TRBJ1-1; 8 nucleotides agree with TRBD1. The J segment lost 1 base and the V segment lost 0 bases, leaving 1 base of the junction unmatched. This CDR3 comprises 15 residues. Germline V gene data show CDR1 as MDHEN and CDR2 as SYDVKM. The full variable domain, its missing parts supplied by reference TRBV28 and TRBJ1-1, is DVKVTQSSRYLVKRTGEKVFLECVQDMDHENMFWYRQDPGLGLRLIYFSYDVKMKEKGDIPEGYSVSREKKERFSLILESASTNQTSMYLCASSLWDRANTEAFFGQGTRLTVV.

The chain couples TRBV7-9 to TRBJ2-2; D may be TRBD2 (6 bases). The length of the CDR3 is 15 residues. Trimming stripped 1 base from V and 3 bases from J, with 9 bases between. Germline assignment: CDR1 SEHNR and CDR2 FQNEAQ (reference sequence). In DNA, the CDR3 is TGTGCCAGCAGCTTAGTGGGGGGTCACACCGGGGAGCTGTTTTTT. As protein: CASSLVGGHTGELFF.

The chain has TRBV29-1 and TRBJ1-4, with 8 bases fitting TRBD1. Trimming cost V 4 bases and J 7 bases; bases outside gene matches: 5. The V gene's germline CDR1 is SQVTM and CDR2 ANQGSEA. The CDR3 covers 13 residues. The CDR3 reads CSVVVTGAEKLFF. CDR3 DNA: TGCAGCGTTGTGGTGACAGGGGCTGAAAAACTGTTTTTT.

The chain recombines TRBV5-1 with TRBJ2-1; no clear D. Between the trimmed V and J ends, which lost 4 bases and 6 bases, there was a span of 8 bases. From germline, CDR1 is SGHRS and CDR2 YFSETQ. The CDR3 contains 12 residues. The CDR3 DNA follows: TGCGCCAGCAGCGTCGGTTTCAATGAGCAGTTCTTC. Its protein product is CASSVGFNEQFF.

This chain joins TRBV28 and TRBJ1-2; D remains ambiguous. The CDR3 runs to 13 residues. The germline gives CDR1 MDHEN, CDR2 SYDVKM. The germline V and J ends were trimmed by 3 bases and 3 bases, with 8 bases remaining between them. This CDR3 is CASSLETDYGYTF. The CDR3 bases are TGTGCCAGCAGTTTGGAGACGGACTATGGCTACACCTTC.

J is TRBJ2-7 and V is TRBV27; possibly TRBD1 for D (6 bases). Germline CDR1 is MNHEY and CDR2 is SMNVEV (reference sequence). V dropped 6 bases and J dropped 2 bases, with 14 bases sitting between them. The CDR3 is made up of 14 amino acids. The CDR3 region has the DNA TGTGCCAGCAGCCAACAGGGAATTACCTACGAGCAGTACTTC. Its translation is CASSQQGITYEQYF.

This chain joins TRBV27 and TRBJ2-6; no reliable D call. The V end lost 4 bases, the J end lost 2 bases, and 9 bases lay between the germline ends. The CDR3 contains 15 residues. Germline CDR1 reads MNHEY; CDR2 reads SMNVEV (reference sequence). CDR3 DNA sequence: TGTGCCAGCAGTTATCGCGTTACTGGGGCCAACGTCCTGACTTTC. Translated, it gives CASSYRVTGANVLTF.

The chain links TRBV28 to TRBJ1-5, with TRBD1 matching 7 bases. The V gene's germline CDR1 is MDHEN and CDR2 SYDVKM. This CDR3 has 15 amino acids. V dropped 3 bases and J dropped 3; count of bases not matched to a gene: 5. CDR3 residues: CASSFRTGHNQPQHF. CDR3 coding DNA: TGTGCCAGCAGTTTTAGGACAGGACACAATCAGCCCCAGCATTTT.